This is a list of T cell receptor beta chains from one sample in a study of CD8+ T cells in alopecia areata. Sequencing was performed with immunoSEQ multiplex PCR; in TCRdb, only in-frame clones are kept and a portion is missing. The table includes over 150,000 clones, roughly 60% detected once. This specimen was CD4+ T cells sorted from blood, taken at week 24, from a patient treated with tofacitinib. All receptors derive from a human donor with alopecia areata. The CDR3 runs from the conserved cysteine through the conserved F or W. Fields, in order: D gene, V gene, J gene, clone size, CDR3 DNA, CDR3 protein. The D gene is left open where the match is weak. Some rows mark clone size as missing; the rest say once, few, many or name a class of expanded clone.

NA	TRBV4-2	TRBJ1-2	NA	TGTGCCAGCAGCCAAGATCTCCGCTATGGCTACACCTTC	CASSQDLRYGYTF
NA	TRBV30	TRBJ1-2	NA	TGTGCCGGACCCGGGACTCAGTATGGCTACACCTTC	CAGPGTQYGYTF
NA	TRBV7-2	TRBJ2-7	few	TGTGCCAGCAGCTTAGATTCGGGCTTCGAGCAGTACTTC	CASSLDSGFEQYF
TRBD1	TRBV5-1	TRBJ2-7	NA	TGCGCCAGCAGCTTCGGACAGGGTGCCCGCTACGAGCAGTACTTC	CASSFGQGARYEQYF
TRBD2	TRBV11-1	TRBJ2-2	few	TGTGCCAGCAGCTTAGGGCTCGGGACTACATTAAACACCGGGGAGCTGTTTTTT	CASSLGLGTTLNTGELFF
NA	TRBV29-1	TRBJ2-3	once	TGCAGCGTTGACCTAACGGGACAACATGCCCAGTATTTT	CSVDLTGQHAQYF
NA	TRBV15	TRBJ1-5	NA	TGTGCCACCAGCAGAGATAAGGGGTACAATCAGCCCCAGCATTTT	CATSRDKGYNQPQHF
NA	TRBV4-1	TRBJ2-5	NA	TGCGCCAGCAGCCAAGCGCCAATCTTGCAGGGTAGTGCCCAAGAGACCCAGTACTTC	CASSQAPILQGSAQETQYF
NA	TRBV7-8	TRBJ2-6	medium-sized	TGTGCCAGCAGCTTGACAGGCTCTGGGGCCAACGTCCTGACTTTC	CASSLTGSGANVLTF
TRBD1	TRBV29-1	TRBJ1-3	few	TGCAGCGTCTCAGGGGGCGGTGGAAACACCATATATTTT	CSVSGGGGNTIYF
NA	TRBV6-1	TRBJ2-3	NA	TGTGCCAGCAGTGAACAGGGTACAGATACGCAGTATTTT	CASSEQGTDTQYF
NA	TRBV5-1	TRBJ1-1	few	TGCGCCAGCAGCTCCCAGACAGGGAACACTGAAGCTTTCTTT	CASSSQTGNTEAFF
NA	TRBV6-1	TRBJ1-2	NA	TGTGCCAGCAGTATACGGTCAAATGGCTACACCTTC	CASSIRSNGYTF
TRBD2	TRBV9	TRBJ2-7	NA	TGTGCCAGCAGCGTGTCTAGCGGGGGTTCCTACGAGCAGTACTTC	CASSVSSGGSYEQYF
TRBD1	TRBV19	TRBJ2-5	NA	TGTGCCAGTAGCCCAACAGGGGTGGAGACCCAGTACTTC	CASSPTGVETQYF
NA	TRBV30	TRBJ2-7	few	TGTGCCTGCAAGACTAGTTCCTACGAGCAGTACTTC	CACKTSSYEQYF
TRBD1	TRBV2	TRBJ2-5	few	TGTGCCAGCAGTGAAGCGCCGGGACAGGGGAAAGAGACCCAGTACTTC	CASSEAPGQGKETQYF
NA	TRBV6-5	TRBJ1-5	NA	TGTGCCAGCAGAGACAGTTTGGGCCAGCCCCAGCATTTT	CASRDSLGQPQHF
NA	TRBV30	TRBJ2-2	NA	TGTGCCTGGGACGCCGGACAGAAATACACCGGGGAGCTGTTTTTT	CAWDAGQKYTGELFF
NA	TRBV4-1	TRBJ1-1	few	TGCGCCAGCAGCCAAGATCGTAGTGGGGGTAGGTTGGCTGAAGCTTTCTTT	CASSQDRSGGRLAEAFF
NA	TRBV4-1	TRBJ1-6	NA	TGCGCCAGCAGCCAACCTAGCGGGGGGCGATGGAATTCACCCCTCCACTTT	CASSQPSGGRWNSPLHF
NA	TRBV5-1	TRBJ2-3	NA	TGCGCCAGCAGCTTGGGGGCAATAAGCACAGATACGCAGTATTTT	CASSLGAISTDTQYF
NA	TRBV29-1	TRBJ1-1	once	TGCAGCGTTACCAGGGGTATGAACACTGAAGCTTTCTTT	CSVTRGMNTEAFF
NA	TRBV15	TRBJ1-3	NA	TGTGCCACCAGCAGAGACGGTACAAGGGGAAACACCATATATTTT	CATSRDGTRGNTIYF
NA	TRBV15	TRBJ1-6	NA	TGTGCCACCAGCTTGAACAGGGAGAATTCACCCCTCCACTTT	CATSLNRENSPLHF
NA	TRBV9	TRBJ2-5	once	TGTGCCAGCAGCGTAGCTCCCCACGGACGGAAACAAGAGACCCAGTACTTC	CASSVAPHGRKQETQYF
TRBD1	TRBV11-2	TRBJ2-5	NA	TGTGCCAGCAGCCAAGCGACAGGGCTGGGGGAGACCCAGTACTTC	CASSQATGLGETQYF
NA	TRBV4-2	TRBJ1-5	NA	TGTGCCAGCAGCCAAACGAGGACAGAACCTTATCAGCCCCAGCATTTT	CASSQTRTEPYQPQHF
TRBD1	TRBV15	TRBJ1-1	NA	TGTGCCACCAGCAGAGGAGGGACAGGAACCTTATACGGGGCTTTCTTT	CATSRGGTGTLYGAFF
NA	TRBV4-1	TRBJ2-2	NA	TGCGCCAGCAGCCAAGTGCTTAGACAAAACACCGGGGAGCTGTTTTTT	CASSQVLRQNTGELFF
TRBD1	TRBV10-3	TRBJ1-6	NA	TGTGCCATCAGTGAGGGCGGGACAGCAAATTCACCCCTCCACTTT	CAISEGGTANSPLHF
TRBD2	TRBV29-1	TRBJ2-3	NA	TGCAGCGTTGTAGTCGGGGGGGGAGATACGCAGTATTTT	CSVVVGGGDTQYF
TRBD1	TRBV9	TRBJ1-2	NA	TGTGCCAGCAGCGTTGACAGGGACTATGGCTACACCTTC	CASSVDRDYGYTF
NA	TRBV5-1	TRBJ2-2	NA	TGCGCCAGCACCCAGGACGCAACCGGGGAGCTGTTTTTT	CASTQDATGELFF
NA	TRBV5-5	TRBJ1-1	few	TGTGCCAGCAGCTTAGATACGGGGAACACTGAAGCTTTCTTT	CASSLDTGNTEAFF
NA	TRBV19	TRBJ2-2	few	TGTGCCAGTCACAGGGAAGGGGAGCTGTTTTTT	CASHREGELFF
NA	TRBV30	TRBJ1-1	NA	TGTGCCTGGACAGCGCAGAACACTGAAGCTTTCTTT	CAWTAQNTEAFF
NA	TRBV11-2	TRBJ1-2	NA	TGTGCCAGCAGCATGGGGGTCGGGGTCGTGGGCTATGGCTACACCTTC	CASSMGVGVVGYGYTF
NA	TRBV30	TRBJ1-2	few	TGTGCCTGGGGCCTACAGGGCTGGGGCTATGGCTACACCTTC	CAWGLQGWGYGYTF
NA	TRBV11-1	TRBJ1-2	NA	TGTGCCAGCAGCTCCGAGGTAGGAGGCTACACCTTC	CASSSEVGGYTF
NA	TRBV6-6	TRBJ2-5	once	TGTGCCAGCAGTTACTCGGCCAGCCAAGAGACCCAGTACTTC	CASSYSASQETQYF
NA	TRBV15	TRBJ1-1	NA	TGTGCCACCAGCAGAAGAAGGGACACTGAAGCTTTCTTT	CATSRRRDTEAFF
TRBD1	TRBV5-1	TRBJ2-3	NA	TGCGCCAGCAGCTCAGGGGGCGCGACAGATACGCAGTATTTT	CASSSGGATDTQYF